The sequence of this TCR beta chain was determined in a study of OX40 agonist ivuxolimab in advanced cancers. For the study at large: Patients received ivuxolimab, an intravenous treatment, every 2 weeks at 0.01 to 10 mg/kg. A male proportion of over 70% was recorded, with mean age roughly 62 years and range roughly 20 to 90. Three patients, one with hepatocellular carcinoma and two with cutaneous melanoma, responded partially.

To note about this clone: Its antigen is currently unknown.

Findings and caveats of the study: Researchers report that CD8+ T cells had, on average, more expanded clones than CD4+.

The data were produced by immunoSEQ multiplex PCR, yet TCRdb's version contains in-frame clones alone and is incomplete. The top ten hold approximately 0.49% of the sample, which has about 98,000 clones, 87% seen once. This clonotype originated in an adult with an advanced solid tumor such as melanoma, head and neck, liver or kidney cancer. The source was CD4+ or CD8+ T cells sorted from blood, collected in a trial of the OX40 agonist ivuxolimab.

This chain's CDR3 is CASSVDQGGDEQFF. The CDR3 bases are TGTGCCAGCAGCGTAGATCAGGGTGGGGATGAGCAGTTCTTC. The J gene is TRBJ2-1, the V gene TRBV9, with D maybe TRBD1 (5 bases). Trimming removed 0 bases from V and 8 bases from J, with 12 bases in between. Germline V lookup: CDR1 SGDLS, CDR2 YYNGEE. This CDR3 has 14 amino acids.